This T cell receptor beta chain was profiled in a study of blood T cell repertoires in COVID-19. Study-level information: COVID-19 samples collected from the United States, Italy and Spain covered acute and convalescent phases.

Membership in each cohort depended on participant-reported clinical history. Participants in the exposed group had met a COVID-19 case in the 2 weeks before joining the study. In this sample, this clone turned up once. Germline CDR1 SGHTS, CDR2 YDEGEE. Germline trimming cut 2 bases from V and 3 bases from J; bases unmatched to any gene: 12. This CDR3 has 17 residues. Method: immunoSEQ multiplex PCR; TCRdb's copy keeps in-frame clones and lacks some. The sample lists 110,000 to 150,000 clones; under 90% were seen once. The receptor's source is a woman between 18 and 29 years old who had been exposed to COVID-19. The sequencing input was PBMCs or T cells enriched from blood (not recorded which). This chain links TRBV5-8 with TRBJ2-7; 9 bases match TRBD2. The chain's CDR3 is CASSLSRGRVSVYEQYF. The DNA of the CDR3 is TGTGCCAGCAGCTTATCTCGCGGGAGGGTATCGGTCTACGAGCAGTACTTC.